The clone carrying this TCR beta chain has only a few counts. Germline CDR1 is MGHRA and CDR2 is YSYEKL. V was cut by 0 bases and J by 4 bases, with 7 bases left in between. CDR3 length: 13 amino acids. A second roughly 6 to 11 cycle PCR used barcoded and J-beta primers. Each cDNA was tagged by a template-switch adaptor containing 12 random nucleotides. TCRdb re-called the 5' RACE reads with MiXCR, one entry per CDR3 protein. This table holds hundreds of thousands of distinct CDR3 sequences, roughly two fifths found once. The sample comes from a study of blood T cells in healthy people across ages. The people who gave samples were healthy Caucasians from Russia, aged roughly 6 to 100.

This clonotype was obtained from an older man in good health. The sample taken for sequencing was blood. The chain joins TRBV4-1 to TRBJ2-7; D uncertain. The CDR3 coding sequence is TGCGCCAGCAGCCAAGATCGTTATTACGAGCAGTACTTC. Protein sequence: CASSQDRYYEQYF.